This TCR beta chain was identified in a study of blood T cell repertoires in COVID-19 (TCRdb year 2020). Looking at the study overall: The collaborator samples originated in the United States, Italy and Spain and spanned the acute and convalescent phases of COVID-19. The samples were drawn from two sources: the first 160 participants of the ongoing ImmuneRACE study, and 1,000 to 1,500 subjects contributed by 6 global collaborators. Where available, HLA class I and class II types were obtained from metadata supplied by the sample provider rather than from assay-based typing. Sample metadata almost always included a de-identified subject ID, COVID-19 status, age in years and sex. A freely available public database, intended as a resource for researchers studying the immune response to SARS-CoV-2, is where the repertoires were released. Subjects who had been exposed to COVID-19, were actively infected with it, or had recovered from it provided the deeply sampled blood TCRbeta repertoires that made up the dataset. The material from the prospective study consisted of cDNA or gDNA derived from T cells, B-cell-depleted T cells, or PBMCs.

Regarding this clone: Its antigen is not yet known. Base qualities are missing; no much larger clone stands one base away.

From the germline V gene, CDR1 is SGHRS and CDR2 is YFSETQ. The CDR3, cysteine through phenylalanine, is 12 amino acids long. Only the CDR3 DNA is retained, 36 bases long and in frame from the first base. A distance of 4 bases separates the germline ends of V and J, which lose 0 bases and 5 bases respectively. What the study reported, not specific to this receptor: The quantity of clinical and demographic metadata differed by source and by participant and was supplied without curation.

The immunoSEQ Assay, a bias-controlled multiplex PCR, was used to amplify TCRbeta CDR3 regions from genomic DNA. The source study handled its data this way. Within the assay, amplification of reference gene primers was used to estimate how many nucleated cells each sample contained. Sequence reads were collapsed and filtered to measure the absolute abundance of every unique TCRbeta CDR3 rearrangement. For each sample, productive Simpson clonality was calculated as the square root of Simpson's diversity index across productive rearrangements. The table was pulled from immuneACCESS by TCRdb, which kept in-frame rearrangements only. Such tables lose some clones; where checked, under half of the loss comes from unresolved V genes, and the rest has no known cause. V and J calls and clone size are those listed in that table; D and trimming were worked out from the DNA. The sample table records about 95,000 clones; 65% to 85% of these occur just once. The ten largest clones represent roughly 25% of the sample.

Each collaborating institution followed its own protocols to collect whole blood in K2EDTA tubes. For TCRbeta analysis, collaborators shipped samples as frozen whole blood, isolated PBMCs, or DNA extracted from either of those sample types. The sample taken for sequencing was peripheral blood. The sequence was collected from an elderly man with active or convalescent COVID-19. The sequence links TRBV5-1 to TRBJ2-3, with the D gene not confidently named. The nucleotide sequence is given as TGCGCCAGCAGCTTGGCCGGAGATACGCAGTATTTT. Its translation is CASSLAGDTQYF.